This TCR beta chain was recorded in a study of blood T cell dynamics during melanoma immunotherapy. Background on the study: Standard first-line treatment here was pembrolizumab or nivolumab plus ipilimumab in metastatic melanoma.

Each bulk PBMC sample had roughly 400 ng DNA loaded. Generated by immunoSEQ multiplex PCR, the TCRdb table keeps only in-frame clones and is missing some. The table includes about 11,000 clones, 80% detected once. V lost 9 bases to trimming and J lost 0 bases, with 11 bases between them. Germline V CDR1 and CDR2: MDHEN, SYDVKM. The CDR3 covers 13 residues. Time point specified: week 3, after first cycle of checkpoint inhibitor. The specimen comprised blood, sampled from a patient treated with checkpoint blockade. The chain links TRBV28 to TRBJ1-1; D may be TRBD1 (5 bases). The sequence derives from a human donor with melanoma. The DNA for the CDR3 is TGTGCCAGTGCGACAGACATGAACACTGAAGCTTTCTTT. This encodes CASATDMNTEAFF. The entire variable domain, with the rest obtained from reference TRBV28 and TRBJ1-1, is as follows: DVKVTQSSRYLVKRTGEKVFLECVQDMDHENMFWYRQDPGLGLRLIYFSYDVKMKEKGDIPEGYSVSREKKERFSLILESASTNQTSMYLCASATDMNTEAFFGQGTRLTVV.